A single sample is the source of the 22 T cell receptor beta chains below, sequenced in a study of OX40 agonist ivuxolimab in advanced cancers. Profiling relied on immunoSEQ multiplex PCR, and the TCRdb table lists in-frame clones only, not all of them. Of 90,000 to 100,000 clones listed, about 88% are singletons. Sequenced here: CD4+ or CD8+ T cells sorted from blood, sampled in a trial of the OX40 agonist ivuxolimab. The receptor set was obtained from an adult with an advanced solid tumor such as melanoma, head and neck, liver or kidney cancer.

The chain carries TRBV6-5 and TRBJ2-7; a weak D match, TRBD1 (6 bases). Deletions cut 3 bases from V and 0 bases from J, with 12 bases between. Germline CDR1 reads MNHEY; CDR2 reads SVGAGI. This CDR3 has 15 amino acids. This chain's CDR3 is CASSYAGQNSYEQYF. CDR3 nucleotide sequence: TGTGCCAGCAGTTATGCCGGACAGAACTCCTACGAGCAGTACTTC.

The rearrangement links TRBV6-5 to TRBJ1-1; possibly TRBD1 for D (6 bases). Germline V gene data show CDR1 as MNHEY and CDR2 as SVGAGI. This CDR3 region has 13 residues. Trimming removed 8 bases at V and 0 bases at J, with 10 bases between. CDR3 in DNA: TGTGCCAGCCGGGGGGCGATGAACACTGAAGCTTTCTTT. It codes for CASRGAMNTEAFF.

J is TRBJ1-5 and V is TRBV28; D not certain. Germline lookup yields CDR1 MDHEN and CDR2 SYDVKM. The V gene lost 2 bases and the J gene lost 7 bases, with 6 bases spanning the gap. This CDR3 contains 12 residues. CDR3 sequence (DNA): TGTGCCAGCAGTTTACCGACGCAGCCCCAGCATTTT. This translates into CASSLPTQPQHF. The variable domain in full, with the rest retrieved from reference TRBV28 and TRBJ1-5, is DVKVTQSSRYLVKRTGEKVFLECVQDMDHENMFWYRQDPGLGLRLIYFSYDVKMKEKGDIPEGYSVSREKKERFSLILESASTNQTSMYLCASSLPTQPQHFGDGTRLSIL.

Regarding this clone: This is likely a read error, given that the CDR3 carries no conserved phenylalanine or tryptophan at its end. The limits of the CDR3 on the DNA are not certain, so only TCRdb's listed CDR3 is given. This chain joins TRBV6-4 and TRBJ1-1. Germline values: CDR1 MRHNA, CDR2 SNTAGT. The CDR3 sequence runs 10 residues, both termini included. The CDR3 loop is CASRSKRAGC.

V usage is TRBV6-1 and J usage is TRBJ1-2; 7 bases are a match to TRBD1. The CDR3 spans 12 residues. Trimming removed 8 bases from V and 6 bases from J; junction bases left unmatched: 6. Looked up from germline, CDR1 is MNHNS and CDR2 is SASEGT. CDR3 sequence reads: CASWDSLDGYTF. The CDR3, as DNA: TGTGCCAGCTGGGACAGCCTGGATGGCTACACCTTC.

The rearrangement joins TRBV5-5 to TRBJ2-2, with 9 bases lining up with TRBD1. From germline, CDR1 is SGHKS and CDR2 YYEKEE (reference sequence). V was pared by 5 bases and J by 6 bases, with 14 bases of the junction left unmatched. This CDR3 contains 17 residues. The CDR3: CASRARGTGKSAGELFF. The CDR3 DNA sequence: TGTGCCAGCAGGGCGCGTGGGACAGGGAAATCTGCCGGGGAGCTGTTTTTT. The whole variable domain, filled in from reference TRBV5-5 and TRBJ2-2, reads DAGVTQSPTHLIKTRGQQVTLRCSPISGHKSVSWYQQVLGQGPQFIFQYYEKEERGRGNFPDRFSARQFPNYSSELNVNALLLGDSALYLCASRARGTGKSAGELFFGEGSRLTVL.

The CDR3 DNA follows: TGCGCCAGCAGCTTATTGTCTAGCGGCAAAAGCACAGATACGCAGTATTTT. Protein product: CASSLLSSGKSTDTQYF. This sequence joins TRBV5-1 and TRBJ2-3, with 7 bases matching TRBD2. The CDR3 loop spans 17 amino acids. J was trimmed by 0 bases and V by 2 bases; bases with no gene match: 9. CDR1 and CDR2 (germline): SGHRS, YFSETQ.

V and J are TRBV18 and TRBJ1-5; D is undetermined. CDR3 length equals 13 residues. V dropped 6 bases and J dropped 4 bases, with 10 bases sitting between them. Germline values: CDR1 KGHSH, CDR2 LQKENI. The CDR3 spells CASSPDRNQPQHF. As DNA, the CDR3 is TGTGCCAGCTCCCCGGATCGGAATCAGCCCCAGCATTTT.

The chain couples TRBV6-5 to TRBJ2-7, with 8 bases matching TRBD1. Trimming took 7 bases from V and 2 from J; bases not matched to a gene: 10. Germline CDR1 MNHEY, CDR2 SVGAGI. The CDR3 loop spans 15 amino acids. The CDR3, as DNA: TGTGCCAGCAAGAAAGAGGGACAGGTGACCTACGAGCAGTACTTC. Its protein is CASKKEGQVTYEQYF.

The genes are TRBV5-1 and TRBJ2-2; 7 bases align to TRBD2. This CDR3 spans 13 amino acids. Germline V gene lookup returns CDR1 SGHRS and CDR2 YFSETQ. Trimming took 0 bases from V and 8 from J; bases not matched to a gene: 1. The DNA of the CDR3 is TGCGCCAGCAGCTTGGCGGGAGGTGGGGAGCTGTTTTTT. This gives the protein CASSLAGGGELFF.

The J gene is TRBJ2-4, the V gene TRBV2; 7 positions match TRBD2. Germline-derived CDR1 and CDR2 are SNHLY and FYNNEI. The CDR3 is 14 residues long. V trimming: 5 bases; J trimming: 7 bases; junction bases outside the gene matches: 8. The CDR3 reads CASSRGDPGNIQYF. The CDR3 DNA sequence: TGTGCCAGCAGTCGGGGGGACCCCGGGAACATTCAGTACTTC.

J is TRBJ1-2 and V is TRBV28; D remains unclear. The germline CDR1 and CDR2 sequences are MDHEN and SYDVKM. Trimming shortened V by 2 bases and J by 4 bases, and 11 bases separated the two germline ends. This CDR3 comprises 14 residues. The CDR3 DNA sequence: TGTGCCAGCAGTTTAAGAGGTTACCCCTATGGCTACACCTTC. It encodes CASSLRGYPYGYTF.

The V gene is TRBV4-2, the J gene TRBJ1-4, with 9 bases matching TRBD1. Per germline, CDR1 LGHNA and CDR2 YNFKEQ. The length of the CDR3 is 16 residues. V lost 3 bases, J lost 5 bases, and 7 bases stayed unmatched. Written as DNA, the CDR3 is TGTGCCAGCAGCCAGAGCCAGACAGGGGGAAATGAAAAACTGTTTTTT. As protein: CASSQSQTGGNEKLFF.

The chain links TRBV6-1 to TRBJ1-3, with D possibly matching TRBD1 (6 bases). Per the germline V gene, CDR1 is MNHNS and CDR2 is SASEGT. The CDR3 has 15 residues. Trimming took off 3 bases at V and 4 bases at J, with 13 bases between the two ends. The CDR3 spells CASSEGRGRGNTIYF. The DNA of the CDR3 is TGTGCCAGCAGTGAGGGCAGGGGACGGGGAAACACCATATATTTT.

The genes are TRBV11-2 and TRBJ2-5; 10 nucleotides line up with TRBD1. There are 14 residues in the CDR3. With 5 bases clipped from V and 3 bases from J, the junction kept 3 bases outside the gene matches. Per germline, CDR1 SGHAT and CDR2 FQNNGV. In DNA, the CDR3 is TGTGCCAGCAGCATCGGACAGGGGGAAGAGACCCAGTACTTC. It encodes CASSIGQGEETQYF.

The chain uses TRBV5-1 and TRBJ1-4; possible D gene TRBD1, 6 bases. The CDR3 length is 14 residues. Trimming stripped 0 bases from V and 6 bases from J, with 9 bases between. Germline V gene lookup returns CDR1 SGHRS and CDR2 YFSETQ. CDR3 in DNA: TGCGCCAGCAGCTTGGTGGCAGGGGATGAAAAACTGTTTTTT. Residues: CASSLVAGDEKLFF.

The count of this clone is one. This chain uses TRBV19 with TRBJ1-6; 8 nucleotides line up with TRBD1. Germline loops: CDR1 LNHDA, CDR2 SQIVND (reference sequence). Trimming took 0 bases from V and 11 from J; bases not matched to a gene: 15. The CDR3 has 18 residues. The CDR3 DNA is TGTGCCAGTAGTATAGACGGGACAGGCCGAAACCTAATCCCACCCCTCCACTTT. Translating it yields CASSIDGTGRNLIPPLHF.

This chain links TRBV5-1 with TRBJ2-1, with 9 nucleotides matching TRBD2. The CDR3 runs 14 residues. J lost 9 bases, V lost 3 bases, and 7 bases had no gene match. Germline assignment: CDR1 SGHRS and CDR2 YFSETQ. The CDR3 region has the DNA TGCGCCAGCAGCTATTCGCGGGAGGGCACTGAGCAGTTCTTC. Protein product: CASSYSREGTEQFF.

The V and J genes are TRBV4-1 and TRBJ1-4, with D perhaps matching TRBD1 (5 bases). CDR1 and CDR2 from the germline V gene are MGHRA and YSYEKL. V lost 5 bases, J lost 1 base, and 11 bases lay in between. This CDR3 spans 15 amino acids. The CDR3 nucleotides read TGCGCCAGCAGCTCCCTGGGGGTAACTAATGAAAAACTGTTTTTT. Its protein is CASSSLGVTNEKLFF.

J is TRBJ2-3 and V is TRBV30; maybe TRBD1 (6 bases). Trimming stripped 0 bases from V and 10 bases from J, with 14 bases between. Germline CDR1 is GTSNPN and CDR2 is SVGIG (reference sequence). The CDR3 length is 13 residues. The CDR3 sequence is CAWSVQAYRAQYF. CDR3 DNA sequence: TGTGCCTGGAGTGTACAGGCCTACAGGGCGCAGTATTTT.

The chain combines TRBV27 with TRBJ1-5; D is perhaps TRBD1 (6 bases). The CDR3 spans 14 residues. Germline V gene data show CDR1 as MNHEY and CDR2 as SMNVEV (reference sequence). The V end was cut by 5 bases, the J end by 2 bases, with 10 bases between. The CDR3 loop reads CASSPRQGNQPQHF. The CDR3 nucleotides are TGTGCCAGCAGTCCTCGACAGGGCAATCAGCCCCAGCATTTT.

The CDR3 coding sequence is TGTGCCAGCAGCCCACGCCGGGATACGCAGTATTTT. Translating it yields CASSPRRDTQYF. This chain uses TRBV9 with TRBJ2-3; no clear D. Trimming took off 4 bases at V and 6 bases at J, with 9 bases between the two ends. This CDR3 contains 12 residues. The germline CDR1 and CDR2 sequences are SGDLS and YYNGEE.